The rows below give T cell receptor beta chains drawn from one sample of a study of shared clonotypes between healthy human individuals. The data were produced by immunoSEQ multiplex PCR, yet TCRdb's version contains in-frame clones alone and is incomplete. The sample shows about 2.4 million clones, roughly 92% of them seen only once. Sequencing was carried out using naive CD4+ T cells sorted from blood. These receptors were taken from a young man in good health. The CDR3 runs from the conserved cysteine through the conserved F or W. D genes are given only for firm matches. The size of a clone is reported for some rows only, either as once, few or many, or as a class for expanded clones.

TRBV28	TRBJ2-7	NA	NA	TGTGCCAGCAGTTTATTGCGGGGCACGATCGGCTACGAGCAGTACTTC	CASSLLRGTIGYEQYF
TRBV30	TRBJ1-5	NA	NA	TGTGCCTGGGATCGACAGAGCAATCAGCCCCAGCATTTT	CAWDRQSNQPQHF
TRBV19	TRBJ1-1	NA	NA	TGTGCCAGTGGCAGACCTGAAGCTTTCTTT	CASGRPEAFF
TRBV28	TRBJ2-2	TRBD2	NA	TGTGCCAGCAGTTTAGGACCCGGGAGGAGCGGGGAGCTGTTTTTT	CASSLGPGRSGELFF
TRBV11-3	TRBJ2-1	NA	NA	TGTGCCAGCAGCTCGGACAGAACCAATGAGCAGTTCTTC	CASSSDRTNEQFF
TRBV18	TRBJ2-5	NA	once	TGTGCCAGCTCACGGCCAGGGGGGGAGACCCAGTACTTC	CASSRPGGETQYF
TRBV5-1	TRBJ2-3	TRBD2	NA	TGCGCCAGCAAGGAAGCGGGAGAAGTGACAGATACGCAGTATTTT	CASKEAGEVTDTQYF
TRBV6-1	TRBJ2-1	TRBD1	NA	TGTGCCAGCAGTGAAGAGGGGACAGGGGGCGTTCGGTTCTTC	CASSEEGTGGVRFF
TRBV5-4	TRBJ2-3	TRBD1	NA	TGTGCCAGCAGCTTGAGAGGACAGGGGGCCCCAGATACGCAGTATTTT	CASSLRGQGAPDTQYF
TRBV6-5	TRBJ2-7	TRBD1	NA	TGTGCCAGCAGTTACCGGGACAGGGGTACTTACGAGCAGTACTTC	CASSYRDRGTYEQYF
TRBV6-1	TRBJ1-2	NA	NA	TGTGCCAGCAGTGAACTAACGGCGGTCTATGGCTACACCTTC	CASSELTAVYGYTF
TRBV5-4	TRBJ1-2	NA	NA	TGTGCCAGCAGCTTGGAACCTACCTCGTATGGCTACACCTTC	CASSLEPTSYGYTF
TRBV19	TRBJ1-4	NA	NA	TGTGCCTCGAAGGACTGGCCTAATGAAAAACTGTTTTTT	CASKDWPNEKLFF
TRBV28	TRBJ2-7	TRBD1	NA	TGTGCCAGCAGTTCCGGGACAGGGGCGGGCGAGCAGTACTTC	CASSSGTGAGEQYF
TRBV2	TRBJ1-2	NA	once	TGTGCCAGCAGTGATACCCCCCCCGGGGAACACTTC	CASSDTPPGEHF
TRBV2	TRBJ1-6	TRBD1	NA	TGTGCCAGCCGACGGGACAGGGGGGATTCACCCCTCCACTTT	CASRRDRGDSPLHF
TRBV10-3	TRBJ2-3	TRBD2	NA	TGTGCCATCAGTGAGTCGGCACTCCCGGGACTAGGGGCCCCAGATACGCAGTATTTT	CAISESALPGLGAPDTQYF
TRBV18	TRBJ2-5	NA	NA	TGTGCCAGCTCACCCCCAGGTGCTCGGGAGACCCAGTACTTC	CASSPPGARETQYF
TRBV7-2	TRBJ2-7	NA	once	TGTGCCAGCACGCGGTATCTCTACGAGCAGTACTTC	CASTRYLYEQYF
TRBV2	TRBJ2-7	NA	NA	TGTGCCAGCAGTGAGGTGCGGGGAGGCTACGAGCAGTACTTC	CASSEVRGGYEQYF
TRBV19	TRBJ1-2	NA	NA	TGTGCCAGTAGAGGGGGTTCAGGCTACACCTTC	CASRGGSGYTF
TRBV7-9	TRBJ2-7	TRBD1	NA	TGTGCCAGCAGCTTCAGGGGGACAGGGGACTACGAGCAGTACTTC	CASSFRGTGDYEQYF
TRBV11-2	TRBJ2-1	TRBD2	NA	TGTGCCAGCAGCTATGGGGGGGTCTTGGACGGATACAATGAGCAGTTCTTC	CASSYGGVLDGYNEQFF
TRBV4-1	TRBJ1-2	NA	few	TGCGCCAGCAGTTCCCCGGACGGGACCTATGGCTACACCTTC	CASSSPDGTYGYTF
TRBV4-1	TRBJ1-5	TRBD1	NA	TGCGCCAGCAGCCAAGGAAGTAAGGGGGCCCTGGGGCAGCCCCAGCATTTT	CASSQGSKGALGQPQHF